These T cell receptor beta chains were read from a single sample in a study of chemoradiotherapy in HPV16-positive cancers. Sequenced by immunoSEQ multiplex PCR; TCRdb stores in-frame clones only, minus some. The profile covers some 28,000 clones, with more than 75% appearing a single time and roughly 5.5% taken by the ten largest. The sample in question was blood, obtained from a patient who underwent chemoradiotherapy. Receptors originate from a human donor with HPV-associated anogenital cancer. The CDR3 runs from the conserved cysteine through the conserved F or W. The order of the fields is clone size, V gene, J gene, CDR3 protein. Rows give clone size only sometimes, using once, few, many, or a class for an expanded clone.

clone size: -; V gene: TRBV5-1; J gene: TRBJ2-2; CDR3 protein: CASSLKTSDAGELFF
clone size: -; V gene: TRBV4-1; J gene: TRBJ1-6; CDR3 protein: CASSQEKQVNSPLHF
clone size: -; V gene: TRBV6-6; J gene: TRBJ2-5; CDR3 protein: CASSYGEGETQYF
clone size: -; V gene: TRBV7-9; J gene: TRBJ1-2; CDR3 protein: CASSLQGSQSNYGYTF
clone size: -; V gene: TRBV5-5; J gene: TRBJ2-2; CDR3 protein: CASSHRPDRTGELFF
clone size: -; V gene: TRBV7-6; J gene: TRBJ2-7; CDR3 protein: CASSLVVGAWGEQYF
clone size: -; V gene: TRBV5-6; J gene: TRBJ1-2; CDR3 protein: CASSSWDSQAYGYTF
clone size: -; V gene: TRBV5-5; J gene: TRBJ1-1; CDR3 protein: CASSLQGPNTEAFF
clone size: -; V gene: TRBV14; J gene: TRBJ1-2; CDR3 protein: CASSEGRGGYTF
clone size: -; V gene: TRBV7-3; J gene: TRBJ2-1; CDR3 protein: CASSLGQGDNEQFF
clone size: -; V gene: TRBV15; J gene: TRBJ2-4; CDR3 protein: CATSRATSGGEFRERNIQYF
clone size: -; V gene: TRBV2; J gene: TRBJ1-6; CDR3 protein: CASSDRTLLSPLHF
clone size: -; V gene: TRBV10-3; J gene: TRBJ2-7; CDR3 protein: CAISEEAHEQYF
clone size: -; V gene: TRBV6-1; J gene: TRBJ1-6; CDR3 protein: CASSERGGTRNSPLHF
clone size: few; V gene: TRBV11-2; J gene: TRBJ1-2; CDR3 protein: CASSRGANYGYTF
clone size: -; V gene: TRBV18; J gene: TRBJ1-1; CDR3 protein: CASSPRLQGRYGTNTEAFF
clone size: -; V gene: TRBV11-3; J gene: TRBJ1-4; CDR3 protein: CASRSSIRGNEKLFF
clone size: once; V gene: TRBV7-2; J gene: TRBJ2-7; CDR3 protein: CASSLSILGTSGVNEQYF
clone size: -; V gene: TRBV6-5; J gene: TRBJ2-7; CDR3 protein: CASSKPGTGGYEQYF
clone size: -; V gene: TRBV6-7; J gene: TRBJ2-1; CDR3 protein: CASSRKKKSDTESYNEQFF
clone size: few; V gene: TRBV4-1; J gene: TRBJ2-3; CDR3 protein: CASSQMTGADTDTQYF
clone size: -; V gene: TRBV11-3; J gene: TRBJ2-1; CDR3 protein: CASSLDRASYGYYNEQFF
clone size: -; V gene: TRBV6-5; J gene: TRBJ2-4; CDR3 protein: CASRPGTVAKNIQYF
clone size: -; V gene: TRBV21-1; J gene: TRBJ1-5; CDR3 protein: CASSKVDSGVNQPQHF
clone size: -; V gene: TRBV30; J gene: TRBJ1-2; CDR3 protein: CAWSVDLGGYTF
clone size: few; V gene: TRBV29-1; J gene: TRBJ1-2; CDR3 protein: CSVQETGEYGYTF
clone size: once; V gene: TRBV5-1; J gene: TRBJ2-1; CDR3 protein: CASSLSGANEQFF
clone size: -; V gene: TRBV4-2; J gene: TRBJ1-2; CDR3 protein: CASSQDGTGNWGYTF
clone size: -; V gene: TRBV9; J gene: TRBJ1-2; CDR3 protein: CASSVATGNYGYTF
clone size: -; V gene: TRBV9; J gene: TRBJ2-1; CDR3 protein: CASSVEGSGEREQFF
clone size: -; V gene: TRBV15; J gene: TRBJ1-4; CDR3 protein: CATSRVSAATNEKLFF
clone size: -; V gene: TRBV19; J gene: TRBJ2-2; CDR3 protein: CASSITTGELFF
clone size: -; V gene: TRBV25-1; J gene: TRBJ1-2; CDR3 protein: CASSGGGYRDGYTF
clone size: -; V gene: TRBV7-9; J gene: TRBJ2-1; CDR3 protein: CASSSGTGGPYNEQFF
clone size: -; V gene: TRBV27; J gene: TRBJ2-6; CDR3 protein: CASSLFGETSVSGANVLTF
clone size: -; V gene: TRBV7-9; J gene: TRBJ2-2; CDR3 protein: CASSLAEGRGELFF
clone size: -; V gene: TRBV19; J gene: TRBJ2-1; CDR3 protein: CASRGTVHNEQFF
clone size: -; V gene: TRBV4-1; J gene: TRBJ2-1; CDR3 protein: CASSQDGRSGGAILPFF
clone size: -; V gene: TRBV7-9; J gene: TRBJ2-3; CDR3 protein: CASSLGQMTLTTSTDTQYF
clone size: -; V gene: TRBV29-1; J gene: TRBJ2-1; CDR3 protein: CSVEGTGTNYNEQFF
clone size: -; V gene: TRBV27; J gene: TRBJ1-2; CDR3 protein: CASSSIDSNYGYTF
clone size: few; V gene: TRBV29-1; J gene: TRBJ1-2; CDR3 protein: CSVEVGATVRGYTF
clone size: -; V gene: TRBV7-8; J gene: TRBJ2-3; CDR3 protein: CASSLSGDTQYF
clone size: -; V gene: TRBV6-1; J gene: TRBJ2-2; CDR3 protein: CASRKGETGELFF
clone size: -; V gene: TRBV5-1; J gene: TRBJ2-5; CDR3 protein: CASSLEVGAGGQQETQYF
clone size: -; V gene: TRBV7-2; J gene: TRBJ2-7; CDR3 protein: CASSLEGTSGSYEQYF
clone size: -; V gene: TRBV2; J gene: TRBJ1-1; CDR3 protein: CASSGPRLGTEAFF
clone size: -; V gene: TRBV19; J gene: TRBJ2-7; CDR3 protein: CASSILVGYEQYF
clone size: once; V gene: TRBV7-8; J gene: TRBJ1-4; CDR3 protein: CASSLGDRRSNEKLFF
clone size: -; V gene: TRBV4-1; J gene: TRBJ2-3; CDR3 protein: CASSQGTGLITDTQYF
clone size: -; V gene: TRBV15; J gene: TRBJ2-5; CDR3 protein: CATSKYQETQYF
clone size: -; V gene: TRBV11-3; J gene: TRBJ2-1; CDR3 protein: CASSSPGTLNEQFF
clone size: -; V gene: TRBV6-5; J gene: TRBJ1-2; CDR3 protein: CASSKTWDDGYTF
clone size: -; V gene: TRBV5-4; J gene: TRBJ1-1; CDR3 protein: CASSLNGGGEGTEAFF
clone size: -; V gene: TRBV27; J gene: TRBJ1-5; CDR3 protein: CASSNGTVLSNQPQHF
clone size: -; V gene: TRBV27; J gene: TRBJ1-2; CDR3 protein: CASFGGRTADSRDGYTF
clone size: few; V gene: TRBV2; J gene: TRBJ2-2; CDR3 protein: CASNSGGVNTGELFF